These T cell receptor beta chains were read from a single sample in a study of shared clonotypes between healthy human individuals. The repertoire was sequenced with immunoSEQ multiplex PCR; TCRdb's copy has only in-frame clones and lacks some. The top ten clones hold 10% to 15% of a sample with about 480,000 clones, around 79% of them seen once. Specimen: PBMCs. The receptors were gathered from a woman in her 40s in good health. Some clones in this sample may be carry-over from other donors' samples. Both conserved end residues are part of each CDR3. D genes are given only for firm matches. Size tells how often a clone was seen (once, few, many) or the class of an expanded clone, and some rows leave it out.

clone size: -; J gene: TRBJ2-6; D gene: -; V gene: TRBV27; CDR3 protein: CASSSPRRDSGANVLTF; CDR3 DNA: TGTGCCAGCAGTTCCCCGAGACGGGACTCTGGGGCCAACGTCCTGACTTTC
clone size: -; J gene: TRBJ1-5; D gene: -; V gene: TRBV19; CDR3 protein: CASSIEYRNQPQHF; CDR3 DNA: TGTGCCAGTAGTATAGAATACAGAAATCAGCCCCAGCATTTT
clone size: -; J gene: TRBJ2-7; D gene: TRBD1; V gene: TRBV6-6; CDR3 protein: CASSLRDRPYEQYF; CDR3 DNA: TGTGCCAGCAGTCTCCGGGACAGGCCATACGAGCAGTACTTC
clone size: many; J gene: TRBJ2-2; D gene: TRBD2; V gene: TRBV7-6; CDR3 protein: CAVFPSGSGTGELFF; CDR3 DNA: TGTGCCGTATTTCCTAGCGGCTCGGGCACCGGGGAGCTGTTTTTT
clone size: -; J gene: TRBJ2-1; D gene: TRBD2; V gene: TRBV5-4; CDR3 protein: CASRREGPGYNEQFF; CDR3 DNA: TGTGCCAGCAGGCGGGAGGGCCCTGGGTACAATGAGCAGTTCTTC
clone size: -; J gene: TRBJ2-5; D gene: TRBD2; V gene: TRBV28; CDR3 protein: CASSLGPLAGVETQYF; CDR3 DNA: TGTGCCAGCAGTTTAGGGCCCCTAGCGGGAGTAGAGACCCAGTACTTC
clone size: -; J gene: TRBJ1-1; D gene: TRBD1; V gene: TRBV4-1; CDR3 protein: CASSPLGQGSEAFF; CDR3 DNA: TGCGCCAGCAGCCCGCTGGGACAGGGCTCTGAAGCTTTCTTT
clone size: -; J gene: TRBJ2-7; D gene: TRBD1; V gene: TRBV5-5; CDR3 protein: CASSLAAGGGEQYF; CDR3 DNA: TGTGCCAGCAGCTTGGCCGCAGGGGGCGGCGAGCAGTACTTC
clone size: many; J gene: TRBJ1-1; D gene: -; V gene: TRBV6-6; CDR3 protein: CASSGTGRTEAFF; CDR3 DNA: TGTGCCAGCAGTGGGACGGGGCGCACTGAAGCTTTCTTT
clone size: -; J gene: TRBJ2-6; D gene: -; V gene: TRBV5-1; CDR3 protein: CASRPDTGSGANVLTF; CDR3 DNA: TGCGCCAGCAGACCGGACACGGGCTCTGGGGCCAACGTCCTGACTTTC